The clone carrying this T cell receptor beta chain was recorded at least ten times. Antigen: not known. All sequencing subjects had displayed CD8+CD57+ cell expansion on flow cytometry. Diagnosis of severe acquired aplastic anemia applied to all patients. Patients were therapy-naive when their blood was sampled. This specimen belongs to a study of CD8+CD57+ T cells in acquired aplastic anemia. Turning to the study itself: Sorted CD4+ and CD8+ cells gave a mean 3.2 ug DNA, range about 0.19 to 27.4 ug.

The CDR3 runs 13 residues. The germline CDR1 and CDR2 sequences are MRHNA and SNTAGT. Trimming took off 2 bases at V and 10 bases at J, with 14 bases between the two ends. Points from the study as a whole: Patients were compared with controls for CD8+ Simpson's diversity, and no significant difference emerged.

Template material for TCR beta VDJ and CDR3 profiling consisted of genomic DNA. TCRdb re-called the reads through MiXCR, storing one row per CDR3 protein. In the table there are 200,000 or so distinct CDR3 sequences, roughly 53% of which are singletons. The sequenced sample was sorted CD4+, CD8+, or CD8+CD57+ T cells (not recorded which) from PBMCs. The genes are TRBV6-4 and TRBJ1-1; the D is unclear. The clonotype was recovered from a human donor with aplastic anemia. The CDR3 reads CASSDEEGLPAFF. For the CDR3, the DNA is TGTGCCAGCAGTGACGAGGAAGGGCTCCCAGCTTTCTTT.